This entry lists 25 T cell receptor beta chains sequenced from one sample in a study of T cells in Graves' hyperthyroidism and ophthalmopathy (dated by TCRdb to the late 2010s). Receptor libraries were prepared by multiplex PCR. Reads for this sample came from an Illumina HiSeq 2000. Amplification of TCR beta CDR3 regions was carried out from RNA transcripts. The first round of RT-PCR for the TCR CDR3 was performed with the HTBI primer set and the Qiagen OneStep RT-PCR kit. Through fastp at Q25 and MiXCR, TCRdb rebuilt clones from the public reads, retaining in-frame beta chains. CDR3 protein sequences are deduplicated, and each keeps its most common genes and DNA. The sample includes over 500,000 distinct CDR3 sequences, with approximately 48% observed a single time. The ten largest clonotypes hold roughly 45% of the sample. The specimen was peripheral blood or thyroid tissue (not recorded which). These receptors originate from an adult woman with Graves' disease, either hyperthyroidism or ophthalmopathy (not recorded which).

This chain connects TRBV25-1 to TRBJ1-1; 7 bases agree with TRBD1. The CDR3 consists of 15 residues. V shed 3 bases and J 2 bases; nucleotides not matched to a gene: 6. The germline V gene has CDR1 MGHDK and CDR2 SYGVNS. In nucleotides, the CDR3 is TGTGCCAGCAGTGATCCTCGACAGGGCAACACTGAAGCTTTCTTT. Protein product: CASSDPRQGNTEAFF. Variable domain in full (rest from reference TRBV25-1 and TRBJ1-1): EADIYQTPRYLVIGTGKKITLECSQTMGHDKMYWYQQDPGMELHLIHYSYGVNSTEKGDLSSESTVSRIRTEHFPLTLESARPSHTSQYLCASSDPRQGNTEAFFGQGTRLTVV.

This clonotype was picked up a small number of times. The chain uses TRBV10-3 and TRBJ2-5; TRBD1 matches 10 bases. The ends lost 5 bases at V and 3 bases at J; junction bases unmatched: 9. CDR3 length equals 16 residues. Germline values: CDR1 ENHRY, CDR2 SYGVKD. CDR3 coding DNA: TGTGCCATCAGTTATCCGGGACAGGGGAGGGAAGAGACCCAGTACTTC. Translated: CAISYPGQGREETQYF.

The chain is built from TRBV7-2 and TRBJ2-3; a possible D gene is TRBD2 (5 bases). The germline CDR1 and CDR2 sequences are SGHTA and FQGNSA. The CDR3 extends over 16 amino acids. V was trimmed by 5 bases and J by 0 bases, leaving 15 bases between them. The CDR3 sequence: CASSPRTGTSTDTQYF. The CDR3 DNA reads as TGTGCCAGCAGCCCGCGGACTGGAACTAGCACAGATACGCAGTATTTT.

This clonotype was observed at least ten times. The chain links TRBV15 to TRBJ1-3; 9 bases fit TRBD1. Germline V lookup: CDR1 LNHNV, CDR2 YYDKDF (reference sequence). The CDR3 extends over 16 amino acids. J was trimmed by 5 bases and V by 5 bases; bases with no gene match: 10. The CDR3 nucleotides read TGTGCCACCAGCCAATCTCAGGACAGGGGCAGAAACACCATATATTTT. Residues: CATSQSQDRGRNTIYF.

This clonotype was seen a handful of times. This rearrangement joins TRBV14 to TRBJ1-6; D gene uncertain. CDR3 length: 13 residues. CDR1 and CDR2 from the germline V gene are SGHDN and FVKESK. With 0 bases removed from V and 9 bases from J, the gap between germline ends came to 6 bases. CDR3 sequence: CASSQDEGSPLHF. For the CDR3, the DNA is TGTGCCAGCAGCCAAGACGAAGGTTCACCCCTCCACTTT. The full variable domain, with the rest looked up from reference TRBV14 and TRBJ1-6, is EAGVTQFPSHSVIEKGQTVTLRCDPISGHDNLYWYRRVMGKEIKFLLHFVKESKQDESGMPNNRFLAERTGGTYSTLKVQPAELEDSGVYFCASSQDEGSPLHFGNGTRLTVT.

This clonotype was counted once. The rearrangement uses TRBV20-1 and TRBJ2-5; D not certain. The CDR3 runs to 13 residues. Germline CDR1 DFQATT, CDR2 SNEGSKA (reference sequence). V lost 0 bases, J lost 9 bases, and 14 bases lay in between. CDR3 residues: CSARDGRNQPQYF. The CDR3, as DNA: TGCAGTGCTAGAGACGGACGGAATCAGCCCCAGTACTTC.

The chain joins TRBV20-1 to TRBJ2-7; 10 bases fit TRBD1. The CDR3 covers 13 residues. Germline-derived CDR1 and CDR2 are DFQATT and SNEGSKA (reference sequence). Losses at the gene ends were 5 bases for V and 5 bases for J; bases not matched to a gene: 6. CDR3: CSAPGQGGNEQYF. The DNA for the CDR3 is TGCAGTGCTCCCGGACAGGGGGGAAACGAGCAGTACTTC.

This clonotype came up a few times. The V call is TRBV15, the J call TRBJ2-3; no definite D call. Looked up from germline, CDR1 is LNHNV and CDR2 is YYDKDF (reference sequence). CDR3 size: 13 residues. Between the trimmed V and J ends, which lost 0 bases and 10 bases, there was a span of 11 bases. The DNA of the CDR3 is TGTGCCACCAGCAGAGACCTTTCCCGCGCGCAGTATTTT. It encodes CATSRDLSRAQYF.

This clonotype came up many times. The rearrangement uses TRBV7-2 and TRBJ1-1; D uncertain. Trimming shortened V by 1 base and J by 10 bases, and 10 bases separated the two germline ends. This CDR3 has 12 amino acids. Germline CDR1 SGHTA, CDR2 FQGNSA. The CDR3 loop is CASSLEGRSAFF. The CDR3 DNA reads TGTGCCAGCAGCTTAGAAGGGAGGTCAGCTTTCTTT.

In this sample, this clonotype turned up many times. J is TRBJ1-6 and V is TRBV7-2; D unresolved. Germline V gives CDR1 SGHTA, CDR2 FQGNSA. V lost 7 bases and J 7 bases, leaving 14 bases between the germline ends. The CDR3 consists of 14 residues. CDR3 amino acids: CASTLGPGNSPLHF. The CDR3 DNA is TGTGCCAGCACTTTAGGCCCGGGGAATTCACCCCTCCACTTT.

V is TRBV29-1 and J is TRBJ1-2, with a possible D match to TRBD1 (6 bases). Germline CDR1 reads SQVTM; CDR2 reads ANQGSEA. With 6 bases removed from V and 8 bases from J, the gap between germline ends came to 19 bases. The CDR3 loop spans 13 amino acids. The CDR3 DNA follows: TGCAGCGTGGAGAACCAGGGGAGATGGGGCTACACCTTC. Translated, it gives CSVENQGRWGYTF.

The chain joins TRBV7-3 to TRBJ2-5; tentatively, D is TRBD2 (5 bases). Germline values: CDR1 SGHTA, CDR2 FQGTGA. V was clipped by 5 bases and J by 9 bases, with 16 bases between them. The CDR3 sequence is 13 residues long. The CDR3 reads CASSAYEGQPQYF. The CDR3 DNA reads TGTGCCAGCAGCGCCTACGAGGGTCAGCCCCAGTACTTC.

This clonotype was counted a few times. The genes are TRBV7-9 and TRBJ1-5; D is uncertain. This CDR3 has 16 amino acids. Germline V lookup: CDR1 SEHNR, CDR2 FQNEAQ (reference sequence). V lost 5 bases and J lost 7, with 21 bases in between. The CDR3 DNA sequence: TGTGCCAGCAGCCCCCCTTCGGGTTCCTACGAGCAGCCCCAGCATTTT. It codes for CASSPPSGSYEQPQHF.

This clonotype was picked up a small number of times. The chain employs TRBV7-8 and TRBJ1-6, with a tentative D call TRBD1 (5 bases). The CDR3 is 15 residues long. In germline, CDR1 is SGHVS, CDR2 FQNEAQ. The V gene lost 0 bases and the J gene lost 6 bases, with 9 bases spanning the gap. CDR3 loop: CASSLAGTLNSPLHF. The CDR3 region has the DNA TGTGCCAGCAGCTTAGCCGGGACCCTTAATTCACCCCTCCACTTT.

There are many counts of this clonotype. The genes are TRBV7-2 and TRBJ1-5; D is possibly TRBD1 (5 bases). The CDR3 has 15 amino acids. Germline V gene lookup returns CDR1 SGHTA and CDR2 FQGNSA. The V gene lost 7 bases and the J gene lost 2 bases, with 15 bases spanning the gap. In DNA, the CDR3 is TGTGCCAGCACCCCAGGGAGTGAGGGCAATCAGCCCCAGCATTTT. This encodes CASTPGSEGNQPQHF.

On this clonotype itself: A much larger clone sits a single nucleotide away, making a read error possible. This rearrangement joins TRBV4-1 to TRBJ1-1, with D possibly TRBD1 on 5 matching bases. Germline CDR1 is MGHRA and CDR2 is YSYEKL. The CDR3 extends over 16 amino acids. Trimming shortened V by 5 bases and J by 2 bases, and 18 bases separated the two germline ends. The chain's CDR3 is CASSTRTETANTEAFF. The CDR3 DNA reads TGCGCCAGCAGCACAAGGACCGAGACAGCAAACACTGAAGCTTTCTTT.

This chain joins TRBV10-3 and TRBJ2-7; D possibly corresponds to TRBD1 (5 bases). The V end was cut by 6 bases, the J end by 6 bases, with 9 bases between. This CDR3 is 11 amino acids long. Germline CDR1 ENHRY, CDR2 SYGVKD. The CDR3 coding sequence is TGTGCCATCAGAGCAGGGATCGAGCAGTACTTC. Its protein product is CAIRAGIEQYF.

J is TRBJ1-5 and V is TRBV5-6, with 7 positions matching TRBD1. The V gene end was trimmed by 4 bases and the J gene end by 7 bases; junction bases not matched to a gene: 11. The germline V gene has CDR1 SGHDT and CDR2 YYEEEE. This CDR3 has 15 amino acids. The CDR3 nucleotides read TGTGCCAGCAGCACAAGACAGGGATTGAGGCAGCCCCAGCATTTT. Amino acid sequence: CASSTRQGLRQPQHF. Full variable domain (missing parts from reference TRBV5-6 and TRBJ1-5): DAGVTQSPTHLIKTRGQQVTLRCSPKSGHDTVSWYQQALGQGPQFIFQYYEEEERQRGNFPDRFSGHQFPNYSSELNVNALLLGDSALYLCASSTRQGLRQPQHFGDGTRLSIL.

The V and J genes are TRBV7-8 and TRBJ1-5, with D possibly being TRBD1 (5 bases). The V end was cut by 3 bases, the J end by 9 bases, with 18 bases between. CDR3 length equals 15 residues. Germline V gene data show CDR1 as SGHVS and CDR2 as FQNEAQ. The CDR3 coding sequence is TGTGCCAGCAGCTTGGTCGGGGGAAGCCAGTGGCCCCAGCATTTT. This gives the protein CASSLVGGSQWPQHF.

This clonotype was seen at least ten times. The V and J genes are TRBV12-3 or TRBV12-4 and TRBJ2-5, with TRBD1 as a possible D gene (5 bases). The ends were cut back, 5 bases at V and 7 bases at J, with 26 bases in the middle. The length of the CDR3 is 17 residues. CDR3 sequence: CASSTLAGQGFMVTQYF. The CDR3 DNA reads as TGTGCCAGCAGTACATTAGCTGGCCAGGGATTTATGGTGACCCAGTACTTC.

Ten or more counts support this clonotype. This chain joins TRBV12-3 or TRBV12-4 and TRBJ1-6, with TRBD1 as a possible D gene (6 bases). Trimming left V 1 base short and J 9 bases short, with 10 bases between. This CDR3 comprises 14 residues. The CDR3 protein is CASSLGQDGSPLHF. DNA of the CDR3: TGTGCCAGCAGTTTAGGACAGGATGGTTCACCCCTCCACTTT.

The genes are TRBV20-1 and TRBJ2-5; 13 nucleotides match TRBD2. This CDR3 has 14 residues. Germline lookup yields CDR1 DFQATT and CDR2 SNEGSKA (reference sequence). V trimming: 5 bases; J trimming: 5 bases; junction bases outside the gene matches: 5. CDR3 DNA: TGCAGTGCTTTTACTAGCGGGAGGGTGGAGACCCAGTACTTC. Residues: CSAFTSGRVETQYF.

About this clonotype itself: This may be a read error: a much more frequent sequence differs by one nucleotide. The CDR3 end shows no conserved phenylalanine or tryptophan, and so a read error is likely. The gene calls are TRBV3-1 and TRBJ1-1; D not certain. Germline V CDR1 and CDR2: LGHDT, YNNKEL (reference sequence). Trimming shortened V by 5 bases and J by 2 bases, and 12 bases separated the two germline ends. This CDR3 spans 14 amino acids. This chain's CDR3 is CASSGGDFNTEAFY. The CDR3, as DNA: TGTGCCAGCAGCGGAGGTGACTTCAACACTGAAGCTTTCTAT.

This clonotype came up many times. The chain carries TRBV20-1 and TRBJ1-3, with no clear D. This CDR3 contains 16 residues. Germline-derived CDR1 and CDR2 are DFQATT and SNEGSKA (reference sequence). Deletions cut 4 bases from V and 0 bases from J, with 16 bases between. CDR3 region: CSANPTGSPSGNTIYF. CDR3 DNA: TGCAGTGCTAACCCCACTGGGAGCCCCTCTGGAAACACCATATATTTT.

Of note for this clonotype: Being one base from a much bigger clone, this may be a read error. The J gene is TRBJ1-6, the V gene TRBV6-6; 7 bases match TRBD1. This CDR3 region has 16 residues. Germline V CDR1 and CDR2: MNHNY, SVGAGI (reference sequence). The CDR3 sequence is CASSLTGAENLSLLHF. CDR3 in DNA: TGTGCCAGCAGTCTTACAGGGGCAGAGAACCTTTCACTCCTCCACTTT.